One and the same sample provided the 30 T cell receptor beta chains below, sequenced in a study of blood T cell repertoires in COVID-19. Measured with immunoSEQ multiplex PCR; TCRdb has only the in-frame clones, and not every one. The sample holds tens of thousands of clones, 82% seen once. Sequenced: peripheral blood. The receptors originated from a human donor in a cohort sampled during active COVID-19.

This sequence joins TRBV11-2 and TRBJ1-2; a possible D gene is TRBD1 (6 bases). This CDR3 spans 15 amino acids. V was shortened by 1 base and J by 3 bases, with 12 bases between the two germline ends. Per germline, CDR1 SGHAT and CDR2 FQNNGV. Here the CDR3 DNA reads TGTGCCAGCAGCTTAGTGGGGGGGCAGGACTATGGCTACACCTTC. This gives the protein CASSLVGGQDYGYTF.

The table lists this clone with a count of one. The chain is built from TRBV28 and TRBJ1-5; 7 nucleotides agree with TRBD1. The CDR3 sequence is 15 residues long. Unmatched junction bases numbered 6, after V lost 6 bases and J lost 1 base. The V gene's germline CDR1 is MDHEN and CDR2 SYDVKM. CDR3 DNA: TGTGCCAGCAGACAGACAGGGATAAGCAATCAGCCCCAGCATTTT. It is translated as CASRQTGISNQPQHF.

This clone has only a few counts. The CDR3 bases are TGTGCCAGCAGCTTGGACAAGGCCCTCAAGCAGTACTTC. Protein product: CASSLDKALKQYF. The chain is built from TRBV7-2 and TRBJ2-7; perhaps TRBD1 as D (5 bases). V lost 3 bases, J lost 8 bases, and 14 bases lay in between. This CDR3 contains 13 residues. Per the germline V gene, CDR1 is SGHTA and CDR2 is FQGNSA.

The rearrangement links TRBV6-5 to TRBJ2-7, with TRBD1 matching 7 bases. J gave up 1 base and V 6 bases, and 9 bases lay outside the gene matches. Germline CDR1 is MNHEY and CDR2 is SVGAGI. CDR3 size: 15 residues. Here the CDR3 reads CASSPDRRVSYEQYF. CDR3 sequence (DNA): TGTGCCAGCAGCCCGGACAGGAGAGTGTCCTACGAGCAGTACTTC.

The table lists this clone with a count of one. Without the conserved terminal phenylalanine or tryptophan, this CDR3 likely stems from a read error. It is unclear where the CDR3 begins or ends on the DNA, so no DNA is shown, and the CDR3 is as TCRdb lists it. The chain links TRBV7-9 to TRBJ2-7; the table's D call, TRBD2, was not checked against the DNA. The CDR3 has 12 residues if both end residues are counted. Germline V gene data show CDR1 as SEHNR and CDR2 as FQNEAQ (reference sequence). The CDR3 region is CASPPFFMDSIH.

This chain links TRBV30 with TRBJ2-3; 12 positions match TRBD1. In germline, CDR1 is GTSNPN, CDR2 SVGIG (reference sequence). This CDR3 comprises 15 residues. V lost 5 bases and J lost 6; bases outside the gene matches: 9. CDR3 sequence reads: CAWSPGQGASDTQYF. The CDR3 DNA reads as TGTGCCTGGTCACCGGGACAGGGGGCATCGGATACGCAGTATTTT.

This clone was observed once. V and J are TRBV28 and TRBJ2-1; the match to TRBD1 covers 7 bases. The germline V gene encodes CDR1 MDHEN and CDR2 SYDVKM. This CDR3 has 12 amino acids. V was clipped by 7 bases and J by 15 bases; unmatched bases: 12. The CDR3 region is CASTPDRRYPFF. The CDR3 DNA reads as TGTGCCAGCACCCCGGACAGGAGGTATCCGTTCTTC.

Here the CDR3 reads CASSRPRDRGPGQETQYF. Here the CDR3 DNA reads TGCGCCAGCAGTCGACCCCGGGACAGGGGGCCGGGGCAAGAGACCCAGTACTTC. V and J are TRBV23-1 and TRBJ2-5, with 12 nucleotides matching TRBD1. TRBV23-1 belongs to the ORF category, with a function that is uncertain. With 4 bases clipped from V and 2 bases from J, the junction kept 11 bases outside the gene matches. The CDR3 loop spans 18 amino acids.

The chain joins TRBV4-1 to TRBJ1-1; 8 bases align to TRBD1. V dropped 0 bases and J dropped 3; count of bases not matched to a gene: 6. The CDR3 spans 16 residues. Looked up from germline, CDR1 is MGHRA and CDR2 is YSYEKL. CDR3 amino acids: CASSQEGQGGDTEAFF. The CDR3 bases are TGCGCCAGCAGCCAAGAAGGACAGGGCGGGGACACTGAAGCTTTCTTT.

This chain connects TRBV7-2 to TRBJ1-6, with D unclear. V was trimmed by 6 bases and J by 10 bases, leaving 19 bases between them. Per the germline V gene, CDR1 is SGHTA and CDR2 is FQGNSA. This CDR3 contains 15 residues. CDR3 sequence reads: CASSQRHSLTSPLHF. The DNA of the CDR3 is TGTGCCAGCAGTCAGAGACACTCCCTCACCTCACCCCTCCACTTT.

The V call is TRBV6-6, the J call TRBJ1-1; D might be TRBD1 (6 bases). Trimming stripped 5 bases from V and 0 bases from J, with 10 bases between. Per germline, CDR1 MNHNY and CDR2 SVGAGI (reference sequence). This CDR3 is built from 14 residues. CDR3 DNA sequence: TGTGCCAGCAGTCACCAGGGGATGAACACTGAAGCTTTCTTT. This codes for CASSHQGMNTEAFF.

This rearrangement joins TRBV5-1 to TRBJ2-7; TRBD1 is a possible D gene (5 bases). The CDR3 consists of 13 residues. The V end was cut by 4 bases, the J end by 2 bases, with 10 bases between. The germline CDR1 and CDR2 sequences are SGHRS and YFSETQ. The CDR3 protein is CASSATETYEQYF. The CDR3, as DNA: TGCGCCAGCAGCGCGACAGAGACCTACGAGCAGTACTTC.

The rearrangement joins TRBV24-1 to TRBJ2-7; weak D call: TRBD2 (5 bases). Germline V gene sequence: CDR1 KGHDR, CDR2 SFDVKD. V was shortened by 5 bases and J by 9 bases, with 13 bases between the two germline ends. The CDR3 is 12 amino acids. DNA of the CDR3: TGTGCCACCAGTGCCGGGGATTCGAGGCAGTACTTC. It codes for CATSAGDSRQYF.

The chain employs TRBV10-1 and TRBJ1-1, with D possibly being TRBD1 (5 bases). CDR1 WNHNN and CDR2 SYGVQD come from the germline V gene (reference sequence). CDR3 size: 13 residues. V gave up 5 bases and J gave up 5 bases, with 12 bases separating them. The CDR3 loop is CASSRDRETEAFF. Written as DNA, the CDR3 is TGCGCCAGCAGTCGCGACAGAGAAACTGAAGCTTTCTTT.

The chain combines TRBV11-2 with TRBJ1-4; TRBD1 aligns across 7 bases. V was clipped by 1 base and J by 0 bases; unmatched bases: 8. There are 18 residues in the CDR3. Germline V gives CDR1 SGHAT, CDR2 FQNNGV. The DNA for the CDR3 is TGTGCCAGCAGCTTAGGGGCCCGACAGGGAACAACTAATGAAAAACTGTTTTTT. Its protein is CASSLGARQGTTNEKLFF.

The J gene is TRBJ2-1, the V gene TRBV5-4; 12 bases align to TRBD2. Germline CDR1 and CDR2: SGHNT and YYREEE (reference sequence). The CDR3 sequence is 20 residues long. Unmatched junction bases numbered 12, after V lost 0 bases and J lost 2 bases. The CDR3 bases are TGTGCCAGCAGCTTGGCCGAGACTAGCGGGAGATTTCCCCCCTACAATGAGCAGTTCTTC. Translation: CASSLAETSGRFPPYNEQFF.

The chain has TRBV18 and TRBJ2-5; D might be TRBD1 (6 bases). The CDR3 is 15 residues long. CDR1 is KGHSH, CDR2 LQKENI, per germline. V dropped 3 bases and J dropped 4 bases, with 15 bases sitting between them. In DNA, the CDR3 is TGTGCCAGCTCACCCGGTACAGGGAATCGAGAGACCCAGTACTTC. This translates into CASSPGTGNRETQYF.

The CDR3 sequence is CASSNQGKAGELFF. CDR3 sequence (DNA): TGTGCCAGCAGCAACCAGGGGAAAGCCGGGGAGCTGTTTTTT. The chain joins TRBV11-1 to TRBJ2-2; TRBD1 is a possible D gene (6 bases). CDR1 SGHAT and CDR2 FQDESV come from the germline V gene (reference sequence). Trimming shortened V by 5 bases and J by 6 bases, and 13 bases separated the two germline ends. The CDR3 spans 14 residues.

This clone was picked up a small number of times. This chain uses TRBV19 with TRBJ2-7; 8 bases map to TRBD2. The germline gives CDR1 LNHDA, CDR2 SQIVND (reference sequence). J lost 0 bases, V lost 8 bases, and 6 bases had no gene match. This CDR3 region has 14 residues. CDR3 residues: CASQTGGSSYEQYF. CDR3 bases: TGTGCCAGTCAGACGGGAGGGTCCTCCTACGAGCAGTACTTC.

This chain links TRBV7-2 with TRBJ2-2; TRBD1 matches at 8 bases. V shed 5 bases, J shed 1 base, and the junction held 15 bases outside the gene matches. The CDR3 totals 19 residues. Germline lookup yields CDR1 SGHTA and CDR2 FQGNSA. This chain's CDR3 is CASSLTGERTPKNTGELFF. In nucleotides, the CDR3 is TGTGCCAGCAGCCTGACAGGGGAAAGAACGCCTAAGAACACCGGGGAGCTGTTTTTT.

This clone was counted between two and nine times. CDR3 amino acids: CASSAEETQYF. The CDR3 DNA reads TGTGCCAGCTCGGCGGAAGAGACCCAGTACTTC. The genes are TRBV28 and TRBJ2-5; no clear D. V gave up 8 bases and J gave up 3 bases, with 7 bases separating them. The germline V gene encodes CDR1 MDHEN and CDR2 SYDVKM. This CDR3 is built from 11 residues.

This chain uses TRBV7-2 with TRBJ2-3, with TRBD2 matching 9 bases. The germline V gene encodes CDR1 SGHTA and CDR2 FQGNSA. The CDR3 is made up of 16 amino acids. V shed 2 bases and J 1 base; nucleotides not matched to a gene: 4. CDR3 in DNA: TGTGCCAGCAGCTTAATGGCGGGGGGGCGCACAGATACGCAGTATTTT. Translation gives CASSLMAGGRTDTQYF.

The chain joins TRBV7-3 to TRBJ2-1; the D is unclear. CDR1 and CDR2 from the germline V gene are SGHTA and FQGTGA. This CDR3 spans 12 amino acids. The V end was cut by 1 base, the J end by 7 bases, with 5 bases between. The CDR3 coding sequence is TGTGCCAGCAGCTTAATGGAGAATGAGCAGTTCTTC. It yields the protein CASSLMENEQFF.

This chain connects TRBV4-3 to TRBJ1-2; 8 bases align to TRBD1. This CDR3 is 13 amino acids long. V lost 6 bases to trimming and J lost 7 bases; unmatched junction nucleotides: 7. Germline CDR1 and CDR2: LGHNA and YSLEER. The CDR3 bases are TGCGCCAGCAGTCCGCAGGGGGCCAGTGGCTACACCTTC. This gives the protein CASSPQGASGYTF.

The chain links TRBV18 to TRBJ1-2; 8 bases are a match to TRBD1. Germline V lookup: CDR1 KGHSH, CDR2 LQKENI. CDR3 size: 16 residues. V dropped 5 bases and J dropped 0; count of bases not matched to a gene: 8. The CDR3 reads CASSSQGASSNYGYTF. The CDR3 DNA follows: TGTGCCAGCTCATCTCAGGGGGCGTCCTCTAACTATGGCTACACCTTC.

The gene calls are TRBV6-5 and TRBJ1-2; no reliable D call. CDR1 is MNHEY, CDR2 SVGAGI, per germline. The CDR3 totals 15 residues. With 0 bases removed from V and 7 bases from J, the gap between germline ends came to 15 bases. This CDR3 reads CASSYSTGKGGGYTF. CDR3 bases: TGTGCCAGCAGTTACTCGACCGGGAAAGGTGGTGGCTACACCTTC.

The chain links TRBV3-1 (or the pseudogene TRBV3-2) to TRBJ1-2, with D unresolved. Trimming removed 3 bases at V and 6 bases at J, with 11 bases between. CDR3 size: 13 residues. Germline loops: CDR1 LGHDT, CDR2 YNNKEL (reference sequence). CDR3 loop: CASSHQMRDGYTF. CDR3 DNA: TGTGCCAGCAGCCACCAGATGAGGGATGGCTACACCTTC.

The gene calls are TRBV3-1 (or the pseudogene TRBV3-2) and TRBJ1-1, with TRBD1 matching 8 bases. Germline lookup yields CDR1 LGHDT and CDR2 YNNKEL (reference sequence). With 0 bases clipped from V and 1 base from J, the junction kept 1 base outside the gene matches. The CDR3 covers 15 residues. The CDR3 region is CASSQDTGGNTEAFF. Written as DNA, the CDR3 is TGTGCCAGCAGCCAAGATACAGGGGGGAACACTGAAGCTTTCTTT.

This clone was observed a handful of times. The chain links TRBV29-1 to TRBJ2-1; TRBD2 matches at 10 bases. Germline values: CDR1 SQVTM, CDR2 ANQGSEA. Trimming at V came to 7 bases and at J to 3 bases, leaving 6 bases not matched to a gene. This CDR3 spans 14 amino acids. CDR3 sequence: CSAPLAGDYNEQFF. DNA for the CDR3: TGCAGCGCCCCTCTAGCGGGGGACTACAATGAGCAGTTCTTC.

In its sample, this clone was seen once. The chain uses TRBV24-1 and TRBJ2-4, with 8 bases that match TRBD1. The germline V gene has CDR1 KGHDR and CDR2 SFDVKD. The CDR3 covers 15 residues. With V trimmed by 5 bases and J by 3 bases, 5 bases remained unmatched. The CDR3, as DNA: TGTGCCACCAGTGCGGACAGGGTTGGCAAAAACATTCAGTACTTC. Protein: CATSADRVGKNIQYF.